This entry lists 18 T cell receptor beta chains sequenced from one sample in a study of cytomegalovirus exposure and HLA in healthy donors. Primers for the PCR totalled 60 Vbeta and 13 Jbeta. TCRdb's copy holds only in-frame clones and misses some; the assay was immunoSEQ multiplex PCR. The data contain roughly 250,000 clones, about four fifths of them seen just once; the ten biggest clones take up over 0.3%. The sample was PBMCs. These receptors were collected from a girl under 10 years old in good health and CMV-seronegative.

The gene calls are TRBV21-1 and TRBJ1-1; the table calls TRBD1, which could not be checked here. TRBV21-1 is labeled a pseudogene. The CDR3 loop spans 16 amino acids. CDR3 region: CASSKETGVRDTEAFF. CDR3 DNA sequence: TGTGCCAGCAGCAAAGAGACAGGGGTGCGGGACACTGAAGCTTTCTTT.

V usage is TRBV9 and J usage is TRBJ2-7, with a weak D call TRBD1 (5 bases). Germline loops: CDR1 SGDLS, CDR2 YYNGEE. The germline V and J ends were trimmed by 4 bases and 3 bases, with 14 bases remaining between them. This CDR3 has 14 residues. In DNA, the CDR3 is TGTGCCAGCAGCCCCGGTGCAGGGAACTACGAGCAGTACTTC. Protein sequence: CASSPGAGNYEQYF.

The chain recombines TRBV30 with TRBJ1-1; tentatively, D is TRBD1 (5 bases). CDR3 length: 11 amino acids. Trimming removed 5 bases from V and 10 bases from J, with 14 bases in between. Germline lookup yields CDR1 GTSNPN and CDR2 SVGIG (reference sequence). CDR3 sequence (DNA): TGTGCCTGGGCAATGGGGAGGGGAGCTTTCTTT. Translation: CAWAMGRGAFF.

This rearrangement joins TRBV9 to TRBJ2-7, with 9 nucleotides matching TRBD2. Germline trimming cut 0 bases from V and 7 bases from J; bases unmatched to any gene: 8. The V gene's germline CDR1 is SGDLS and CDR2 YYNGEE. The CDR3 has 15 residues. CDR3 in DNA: TGTGCCAGCAGCGTAGAGGCGGGGGGGTCGAGAGAGCAGTACTTC. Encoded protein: CASSVEAGGSREQYF.

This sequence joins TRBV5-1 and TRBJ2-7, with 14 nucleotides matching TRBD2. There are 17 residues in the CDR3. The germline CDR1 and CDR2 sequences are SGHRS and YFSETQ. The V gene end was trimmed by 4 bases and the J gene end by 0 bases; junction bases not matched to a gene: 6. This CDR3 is CASSVGGTSGSSYEQYF. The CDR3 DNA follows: TGCGCCAGCAGCGTCGGCGGGACTAGCGGGAGCTCCTACGAGCAGTACTTC.

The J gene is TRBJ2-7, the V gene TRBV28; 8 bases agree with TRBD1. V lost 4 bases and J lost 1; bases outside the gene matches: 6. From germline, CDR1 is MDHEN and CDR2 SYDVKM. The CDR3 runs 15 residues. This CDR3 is CASSSNDRGSYEQYF. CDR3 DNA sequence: TGTGCCAGCAGTTCCAACGACAGGGGATCCTACGAGCAGTACTTC.

CDR3 protein: CASSWGQGPNTGELFF. The CDR3 bases are TGTGCCAGCAGCTGGGGACAGGGGCCTAACACCGGGGAGCTGTTTTTT. The chain carries TRBV7-9 and TRBJ2-2; 10 bases map to TRBD1. Germline trimming cut 4 bases from V and 2 bases from J; bases unmatched to any gene: 4. Per the germline V gene, CDR1 is SEHNR and CDR2 is FQNEAQ (reference sequence). The CDR3 totals 16 residues.

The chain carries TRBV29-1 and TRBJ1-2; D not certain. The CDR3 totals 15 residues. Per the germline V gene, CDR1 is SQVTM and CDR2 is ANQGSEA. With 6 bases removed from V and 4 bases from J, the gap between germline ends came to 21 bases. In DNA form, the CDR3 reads TGCAGCGTCCCCTCGCGAGGAGCCGGATCCTATGGCTACACCTTC. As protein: CSVPSRGAGSYGYTF.

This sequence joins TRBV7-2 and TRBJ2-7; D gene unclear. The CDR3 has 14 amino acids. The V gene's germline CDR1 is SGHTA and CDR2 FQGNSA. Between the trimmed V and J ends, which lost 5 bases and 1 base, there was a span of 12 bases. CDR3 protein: CASSTIRGSYEQYF. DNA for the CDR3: TGTGCCAGCAGCACTATCCGAGGTTCCTACGAGCAGTACTTC.

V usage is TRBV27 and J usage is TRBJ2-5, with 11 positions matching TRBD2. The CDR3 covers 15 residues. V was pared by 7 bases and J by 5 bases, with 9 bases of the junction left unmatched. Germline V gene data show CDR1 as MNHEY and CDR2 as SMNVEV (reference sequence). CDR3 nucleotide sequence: TGTGCCAGCACTGCGGTAGCGGGAGGGGGCGAGACCCAGTACTTC. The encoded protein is CASTAVAGGGETQYF.

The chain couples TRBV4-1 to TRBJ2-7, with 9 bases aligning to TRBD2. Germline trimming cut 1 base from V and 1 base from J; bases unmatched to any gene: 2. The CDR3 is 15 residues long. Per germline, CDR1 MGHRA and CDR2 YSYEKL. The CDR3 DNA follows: TGCGCCAGCAGCCAAGGGACTAGCGAGTCCTACGAGCAGTACTTC. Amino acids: CASSQGTSESYEQYF.

For the CDR3, the DNA is TGTGCCAGCAGCCTTCTTGGGGCTGGGCAGCCCCAGCATTTT. Amino acids: CASSLLGAGQPQHF. This chain uses TRBV7-9 with TRBJ1-5; D is possibly TRBD1 (5 bases). Germline loops: CDR1 SEHNR, CDR2 FQNEAQ (reference sequence). The CDR3 is 14 residues long. Trimming pared 5 bases from V and 7 bases from J, leaving 15 bases between.

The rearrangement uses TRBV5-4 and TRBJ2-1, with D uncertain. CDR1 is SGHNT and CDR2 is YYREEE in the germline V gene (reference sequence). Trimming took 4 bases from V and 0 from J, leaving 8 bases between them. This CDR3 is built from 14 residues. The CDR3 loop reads CASSPMSSYNEQFF. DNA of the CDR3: TGTGCCAGCAGCCCTATGAGCTCCTACAATGAGCAGTTCTTC.

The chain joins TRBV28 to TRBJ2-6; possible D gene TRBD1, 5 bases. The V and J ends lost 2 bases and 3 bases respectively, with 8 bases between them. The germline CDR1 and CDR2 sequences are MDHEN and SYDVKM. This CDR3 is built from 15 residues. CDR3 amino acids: CASSLGQGGANVLTF. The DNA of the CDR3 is TGTGCCAGCAGTTTAGGGCAGGGTGGGGCCAACGTCCTGACTTTC.

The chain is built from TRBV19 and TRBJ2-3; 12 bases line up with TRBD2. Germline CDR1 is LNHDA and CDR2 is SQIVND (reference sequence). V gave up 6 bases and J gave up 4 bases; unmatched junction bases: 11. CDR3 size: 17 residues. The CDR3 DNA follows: TGTGCCAGTAGCCGACTCCGACTAGCGGGAGATGCAGATACGCAGTATTTT. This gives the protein CASSRLRLAGDADTQYF.

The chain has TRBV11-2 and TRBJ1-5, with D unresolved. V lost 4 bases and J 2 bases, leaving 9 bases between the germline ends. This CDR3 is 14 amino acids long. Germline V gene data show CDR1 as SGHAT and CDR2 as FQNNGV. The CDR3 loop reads CASSYGNRNQPQHF. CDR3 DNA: TGTGCCAGCAGCTACGGTAACCGCAATCAGCCCCAGCATTTT.

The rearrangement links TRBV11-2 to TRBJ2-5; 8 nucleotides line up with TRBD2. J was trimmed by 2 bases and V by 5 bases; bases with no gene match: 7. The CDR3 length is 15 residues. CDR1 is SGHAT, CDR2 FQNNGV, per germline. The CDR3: CASSPRGGEQETQYF. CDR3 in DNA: TGTGCCAGCAGCCCTCGGGGGGGGGAGCAAGAGACCCAGTACTTC.

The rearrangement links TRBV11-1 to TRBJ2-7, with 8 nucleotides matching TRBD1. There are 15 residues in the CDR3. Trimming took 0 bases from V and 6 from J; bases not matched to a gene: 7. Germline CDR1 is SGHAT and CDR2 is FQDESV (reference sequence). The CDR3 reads CASSLAQGAGGEQYF. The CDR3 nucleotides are TGTGCCAGCAGCTTAGCGCAGGGGGCCGGAGGCGAGCAGTACTTC.